This T cell receptor beta chain derives from a study of shared T cell receptors in the human thymus. Produced via immunoSEQ multiplex PCR; TCRdb's table is partial and in-frame only. The sample lists hundreds of thousands of clones, more than 75% occurring once. The CDR3 runs to 15 residues. Germline-derived CDR1 and CDR2 are MDHEN and SYDVKM. Trimming at V came to 6 bases and at J to 3 bases, leaving 7 bases not matched to a gene. This sample also belongs to another study, concerning human thymus T cells.

V usage is TRBV28 and J usage is TRBJ1-1; 10 nucleotides line up with TRBD1. The sequence was collected from a boy less than two years old with a congenital heart defect. Sequenced sample: thymocytes. CDR3 coding DNA: TGTGCCAGCAGGCCGGGACAGGGGTTATACACTGAAGCTTTCTTT. Encoded protein: CASRPGQGLYTEAFF.